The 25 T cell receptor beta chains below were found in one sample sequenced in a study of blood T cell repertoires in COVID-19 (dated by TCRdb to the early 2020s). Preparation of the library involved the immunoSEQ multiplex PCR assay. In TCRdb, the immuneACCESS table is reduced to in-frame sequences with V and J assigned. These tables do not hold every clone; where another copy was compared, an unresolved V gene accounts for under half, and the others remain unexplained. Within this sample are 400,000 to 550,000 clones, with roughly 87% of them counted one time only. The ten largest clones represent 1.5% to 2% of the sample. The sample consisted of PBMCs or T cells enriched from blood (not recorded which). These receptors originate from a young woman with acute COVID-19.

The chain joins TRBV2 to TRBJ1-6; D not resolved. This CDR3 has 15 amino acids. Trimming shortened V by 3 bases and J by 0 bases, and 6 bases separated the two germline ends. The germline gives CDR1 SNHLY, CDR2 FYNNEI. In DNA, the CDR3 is TGTGCCAGCAGTGACGGGAGCTCCTATAATTCACCCCTCCACTTT. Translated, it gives CASSDGSSYNSPLHF.

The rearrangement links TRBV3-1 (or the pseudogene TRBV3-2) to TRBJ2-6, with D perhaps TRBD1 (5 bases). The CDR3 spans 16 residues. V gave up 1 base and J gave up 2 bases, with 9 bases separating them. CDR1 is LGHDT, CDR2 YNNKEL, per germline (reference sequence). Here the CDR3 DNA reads TGTGCCAGCAGCCAAGGAGGCAGGGCTGGGGCCAACGTCCTGACTTTC. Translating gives CASSQGGRAGANVLTF.

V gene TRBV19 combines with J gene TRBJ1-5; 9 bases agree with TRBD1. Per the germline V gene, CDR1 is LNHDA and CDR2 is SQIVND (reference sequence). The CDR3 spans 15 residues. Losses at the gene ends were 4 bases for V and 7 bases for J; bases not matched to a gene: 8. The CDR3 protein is CASSTGQGNGQPQHF. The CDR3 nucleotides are TGTGCCAGTAGTACCGGACAGGGGAACGGGCAGCCCCAGCATTTT.

In nucleotides, the CDR3 is TGTGCCAGTAGTTCCCACAGGGGGCGCTCTGAAAAACTGTTTTTT. This codes for CASSSHRGRSEKLFF. The V gene is TRBV19, the J gene TRBJ1-4, with 9 bases fitting TRBD1. With 5 bases clipped from V and 7 bases from J, the junction kept 8 bases outside the gene matches. The CDR3 consists of 15 residues. Germline V gene lookup returns CDR1 LNHDA and CDR2 SQIVND (reference sequence).

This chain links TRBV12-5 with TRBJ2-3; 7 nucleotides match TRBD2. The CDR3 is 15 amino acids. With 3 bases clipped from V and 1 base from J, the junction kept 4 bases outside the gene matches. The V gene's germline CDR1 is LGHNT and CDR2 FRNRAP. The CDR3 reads CASGLQSGGTDTQYF. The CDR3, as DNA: TGTGCTAGTGGTTTACAGAGCGGGGGCACAGATACGCAGTATTTT.

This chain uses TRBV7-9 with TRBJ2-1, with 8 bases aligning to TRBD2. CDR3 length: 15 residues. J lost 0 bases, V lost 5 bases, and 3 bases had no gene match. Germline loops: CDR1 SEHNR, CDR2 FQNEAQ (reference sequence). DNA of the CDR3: TGTGCCAGCAGCCGCGGGGGGATCTCCTACAATGAGCAGTTCTTC. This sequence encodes CASSRGGISYNEQFF.

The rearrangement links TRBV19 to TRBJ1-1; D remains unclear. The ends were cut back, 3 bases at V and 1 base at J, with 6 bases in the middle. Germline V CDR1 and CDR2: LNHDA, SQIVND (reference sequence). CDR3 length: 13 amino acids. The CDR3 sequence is CASSIAENTEAFF. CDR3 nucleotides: TGTGCCAGTAGTATTGCAGAGAACACTGAAGCTTTCTTT.

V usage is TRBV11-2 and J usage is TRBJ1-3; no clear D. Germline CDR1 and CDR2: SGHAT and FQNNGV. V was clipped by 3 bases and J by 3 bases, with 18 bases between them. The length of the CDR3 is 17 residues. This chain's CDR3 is CASSFVAREPFGNTIYF. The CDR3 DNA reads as TGTGCCAGCAGCTTCGTAGCTCGGGAACCATTTGGAAACACCATATATTTT.

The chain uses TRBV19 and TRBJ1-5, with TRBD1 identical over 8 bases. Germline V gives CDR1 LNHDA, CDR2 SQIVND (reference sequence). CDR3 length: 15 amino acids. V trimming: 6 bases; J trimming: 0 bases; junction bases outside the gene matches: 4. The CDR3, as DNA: TGTGCCAGTAGCCCCGGGACAGGTAGCAATCAGCCCCAGCATTTT. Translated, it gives CASSPGTGSNQPQHF.

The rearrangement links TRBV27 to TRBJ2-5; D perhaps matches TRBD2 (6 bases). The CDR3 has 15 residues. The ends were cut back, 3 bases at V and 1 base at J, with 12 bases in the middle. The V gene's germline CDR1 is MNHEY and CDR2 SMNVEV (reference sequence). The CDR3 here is CASSFGSSGQETQYF. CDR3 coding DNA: TGTGCCAGCAGTTTTGGGAGTAGCGGCCAAGAGACCCAGTACTTC.

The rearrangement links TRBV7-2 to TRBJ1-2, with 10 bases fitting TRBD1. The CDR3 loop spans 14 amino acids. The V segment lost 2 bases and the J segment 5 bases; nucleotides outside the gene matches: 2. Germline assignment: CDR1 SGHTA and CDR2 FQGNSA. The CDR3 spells CASSLPGQGYGYTF. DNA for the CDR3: TGTGCCAGCAGCTTACCGGGACAGGGGTATGGCTACACCTTC.

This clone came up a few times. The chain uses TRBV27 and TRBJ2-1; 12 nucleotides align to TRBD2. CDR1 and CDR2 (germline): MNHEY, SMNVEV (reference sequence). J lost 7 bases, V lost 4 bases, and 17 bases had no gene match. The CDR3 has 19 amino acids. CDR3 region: CASSYPVLAGGTLKNEQFF. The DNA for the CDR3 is TGTGCCAGCAGTTACCCCGTTCTAGCGGGAGGGACCTTAAAGAATGAGCAGTTCTTC.

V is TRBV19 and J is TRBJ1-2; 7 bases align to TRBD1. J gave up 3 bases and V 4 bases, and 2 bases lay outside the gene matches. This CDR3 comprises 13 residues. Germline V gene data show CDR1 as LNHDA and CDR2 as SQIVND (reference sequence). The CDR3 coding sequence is TGTGCCAGTAGTAACACAGGGGACTATGGCTACACCTTC. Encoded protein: CASSNTGDYGYTF. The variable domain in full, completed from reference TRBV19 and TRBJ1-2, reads DGGITQSPKYLFRKEGQNVTLSCEQNLNHDAMYWYRQDPGQGLRLIYYSQIVNDFQKGDIAEGYSVSREKKESFPLTVTSAQKNPTAFYLCASSNTGDYGYTFGSGTRLTVV.

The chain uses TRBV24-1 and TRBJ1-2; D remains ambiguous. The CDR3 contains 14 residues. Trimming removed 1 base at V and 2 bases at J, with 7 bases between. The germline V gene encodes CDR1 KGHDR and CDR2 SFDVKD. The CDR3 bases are TGTGCCACCAGTGATTTCTCGGTGAACTATGGCTACACCTTC. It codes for CATSDFSVNYGYTF.

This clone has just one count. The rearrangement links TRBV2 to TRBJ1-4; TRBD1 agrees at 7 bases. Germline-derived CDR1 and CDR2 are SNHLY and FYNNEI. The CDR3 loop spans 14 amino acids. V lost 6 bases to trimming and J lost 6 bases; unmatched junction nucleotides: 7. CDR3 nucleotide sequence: TGTGCCAGCAGCGGGGACAGAGAAGATGAAAAACTGTTTTTT. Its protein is CASSGDREDEKLFF.

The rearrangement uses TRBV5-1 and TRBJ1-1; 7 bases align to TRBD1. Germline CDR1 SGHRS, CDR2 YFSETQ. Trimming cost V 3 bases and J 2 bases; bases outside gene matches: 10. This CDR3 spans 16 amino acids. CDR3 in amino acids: CASSWDMTGINTEAFF. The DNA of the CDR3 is TGCGCCAGCAGCTGGGACATGACAGGGATCAACACTGAAGCTTTCTTT. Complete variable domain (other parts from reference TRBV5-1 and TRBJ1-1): KAGVTQTPRYLIKTRGQQVTLSCSPISGHRSVSWYQQTPGQGLQFLFEYFSETQRNKGNFPGRFSGRQFSNSRSEMNVSTLELGDSALYLCASSWDMTGINTEAFFGQGTRLTVV.

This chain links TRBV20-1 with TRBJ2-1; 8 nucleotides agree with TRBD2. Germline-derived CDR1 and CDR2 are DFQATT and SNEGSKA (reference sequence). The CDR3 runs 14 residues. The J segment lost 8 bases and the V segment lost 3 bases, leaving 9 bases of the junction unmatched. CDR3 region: CSASKTGGPDEQFF. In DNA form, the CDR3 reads TGCAGTGCTAGTAAAACGGGAGGGCCCGATGAGCAGTTCTTC.

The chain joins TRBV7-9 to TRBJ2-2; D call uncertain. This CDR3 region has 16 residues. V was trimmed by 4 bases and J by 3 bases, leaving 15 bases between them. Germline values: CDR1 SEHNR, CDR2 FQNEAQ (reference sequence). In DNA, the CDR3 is TGTGCCAGCAGCTATCCAGGCTACACCTACACCGGGGAGCTGTTTTTT. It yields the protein CASSYPGYTYTGELFF.

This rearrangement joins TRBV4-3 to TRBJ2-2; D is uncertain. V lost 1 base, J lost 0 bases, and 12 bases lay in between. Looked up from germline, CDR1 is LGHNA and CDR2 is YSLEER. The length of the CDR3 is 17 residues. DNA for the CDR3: TGCGCCAGCAGCCAAGTTAGCTTTAAGGCGAACACCGGGGAGCTGTTTTTT. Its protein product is CASSQVSFKANTGELFF.

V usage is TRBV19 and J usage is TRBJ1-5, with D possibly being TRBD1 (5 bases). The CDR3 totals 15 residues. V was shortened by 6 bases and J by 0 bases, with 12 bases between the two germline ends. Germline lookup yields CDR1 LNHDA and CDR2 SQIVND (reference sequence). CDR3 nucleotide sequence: TGTGCCAGTAGGATCCAGGGATTTAGCAATCAGCCCCAGCATTTT. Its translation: CASRIQGFSNQPQHF.

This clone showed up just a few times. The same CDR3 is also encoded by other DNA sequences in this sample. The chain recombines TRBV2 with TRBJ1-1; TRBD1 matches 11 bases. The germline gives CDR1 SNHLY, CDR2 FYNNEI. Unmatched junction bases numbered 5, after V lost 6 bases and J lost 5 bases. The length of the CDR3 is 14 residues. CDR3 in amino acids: CASRGQGAPTEAFF. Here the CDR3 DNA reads TGTGCCAGCAGAGGACAGGGGGCGCCTACTGAAGCTTTCTTT. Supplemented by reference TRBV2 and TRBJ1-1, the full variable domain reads EPEVTQTPSHQVTQMGQEVILRCVPISNHLYFYWYRQILGQKVEFLVSFYNNEISEKSEIFDDQFSVERPDGSNFTLKIRSTKLEDSAMYFCASRGQGAPTEAFFGQGTRLTVV.

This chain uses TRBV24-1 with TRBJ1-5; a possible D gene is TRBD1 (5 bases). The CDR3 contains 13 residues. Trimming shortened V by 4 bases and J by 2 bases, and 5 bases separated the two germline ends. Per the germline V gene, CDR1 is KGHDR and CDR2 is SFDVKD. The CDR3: CATSDRGNQPQHF. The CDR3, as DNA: TGTGCCACCAGTGACAGGGGCAATCAGCCCCAGCATTTT.

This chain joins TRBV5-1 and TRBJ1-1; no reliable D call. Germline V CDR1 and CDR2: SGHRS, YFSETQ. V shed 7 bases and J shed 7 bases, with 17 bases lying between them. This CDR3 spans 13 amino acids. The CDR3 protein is CASSFMRGDEAFF. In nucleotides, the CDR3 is TGCGCCAGCTCCTTTATGCGGGGTGATGAAGCTTTCTTT.

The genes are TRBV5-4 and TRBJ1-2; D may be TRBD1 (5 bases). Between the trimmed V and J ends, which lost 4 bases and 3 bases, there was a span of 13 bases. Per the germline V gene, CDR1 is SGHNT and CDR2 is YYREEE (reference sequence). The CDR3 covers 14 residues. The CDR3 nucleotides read TGTGCCAGCAGCCGTCCGGGGGACCACTATGGCTACACCTTC. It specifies CASSRPGDHYGYTF.

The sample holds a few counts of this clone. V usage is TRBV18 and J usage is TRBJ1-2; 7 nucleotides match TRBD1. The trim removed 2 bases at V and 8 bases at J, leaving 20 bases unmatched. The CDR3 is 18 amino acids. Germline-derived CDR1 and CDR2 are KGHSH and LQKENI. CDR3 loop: CASSPVKPGGSIHSGYTF. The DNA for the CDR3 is TGTGCCAGCTCACCAGTCAAACCAGGGGGAAGTATACATAGCGGCTACACCTTC.